One T cell receptor beta chain is described in this entry. Its antigen has not been determined. Sequenced on a NextSeq 550. The Human TCR Profiling Kit (MiLaboratory) was used to prepare UMI-labeled 5' RACE TRB cDNA libraries. cDNA synthesis used the entire amount of extracted RNA, and PCR amplification then used the entire amount of cDNA produced. Libraries were prepared in parallel with an identical number of PCR cycles. For the original study's pipeline: About 50,000 +/- 10,000 unique UMI-labeled TRB cDNA molecules per library were extracted with MIGEC and MiXCR, with at least two reads per UMI required. On average, each library contained 40,000 +/- 10,000 functional in-frame TRB CDR3 nucleotide clonotypes without stop codons. After each sample was downsampled to 5000 UMI-labeled TRB molecules, VDJtools was used to calculate diversity metrics such as normalized Shannon-Wiener and Chao1. For the central five CDR3 residues, VDJtools calculated physicochemical properties weighted by clonotype size, namely interaction energy, strength, volume and Kidera factor 4. TCRdb reprocessed the sequencing reads and holds a single record per CDR3 protein sequence, with no DNA. TCRdb's processing, not the authors' own work, is the source of the V and J calls. This specimen's table enumerates around 50,000 distinct CDR3 sequences. The ten largest clones capture 0.56% of the sample.

The sample originates from a study of CXCR3-negative and CXCR3-positive naive CD8 T cells (dated by TCRdb to about 2019). About the full investigation: In total, about 130 million TRB reads were obtained, or roughly 1.5 +/- 0.3 million reads per library. For the TRBV-TRBJ cluster analysis, the naive subsets came from 5 donors, while the memory cells came from 3 donors. The diversity and physicochemical repertoire analyses included 11 donors pooled from two independent experiments. Broader findings and caveats from the paper: Because surface CD5, which is linked to self-reactivity in mice, was comparable between the naive subsets, TCR interaction strength was also inferred from the physicochemical properties of TRB CDR3s. Repertoire diversity was comparably high in both naive subsets but much lower in memory CD8+ T cells. Freshly isolated PBMCs were used for most assays because CXCR3 expression went down partially after cryopreservation. Compared with CXCR3-negative naive cells, CXCR3-positive naive cells had TRB CDR3s with higher hydrophobicity (lower Kidera factor 4), lower energy, and higher strength and volume indices. Naive CXCR3-negative and CXCR3-positive cells from the same donor showed similar TRBV-TRBJ usage, whereas memory cells showed distinct patterns.

For every CD8+ T cell subset, under 350,000 cells were flow-sorted straight into RLT lysis buffer, and each subset was sorted in triplicate. To exclude memory contaminants, naive CD8+ T cells were stringently defined as CD45RO-CCR7+CD27+CD95-. Peripheral blood mononuclear cells were isolated from buffy coats by standard density gradient centrifugation. Naive CXCR3-negative and CXCR3-positive CD8+ T cells were flow-sorted using a FACSAria III. Total RNA was extracted from sorted cells with an RNeasy Mini Kit. The source is a human donor in good health. Some clones in this sample may be carry-over from other donors' samples. Sequencing was performed on naive CXCR3+ CD8+ T cells from blood. The cell subset or site label, as the study defines it: CD45RO-CCR7+CD27+CD95- naive CD8+ T cells expressing CXCR3 (TNR3+).

The CDR3 protein is CASSYSELYEQYF. The receptor chain draws on TRBV6-5 and TRBJ2-7. CDR1 and CDR2 (MNHEY, SVGAGI) derive from the germline V gene. The CDR3 sequence holds 13 residues, the cysteine and phenylalanine included. No DNA appears here.